A selection of T cell receptor beta chains follows, all from one sample in a study of pediatric ulcerative colitis. The table came from immunoSEQ multiplex PCR; TCRdb's copy has only in-frame clones and leaves some out. This sample has about 40,000 clones, with about 75% found just once. Sample: gut tissue. Every receptor here comes from a boy between 10 and 17 years old with severe ulcerative colitis. The CDR3 runs from the conserved cysteine through the conserved F or W. D genes are given only for firm matches. Where a row states a size, it is once, few, many or the class of an expanded clone; other rows omit it.

d_gene,v_gene,j_gene,abundance,CDR3aa,CDR3nt
TRBD1,TRBV5-4,TRBJ1-2,.,CASSPDRGAGYTF,TGTGCCAGCAGCCCGGACAGGGGAGCCGGCTACACCTTC
.,TRBV19,TRBJ2-4,few,CASSILGSLAKNIQYF,TGTGCCAGTAGTATATTGGGCAGCCTAGCCAAAAACATTCAGTACTTC
.,TRBV4-1,TRBJ1-3,.,CASSQDGWDGNTIYF,TGCGCCAGCAGCCAAGATGGCTGGGATGGAAACACCATATATTTT
.,TRBV2,TRBJ1-6,medium-sized,CASTVAAALNSPLHF,TGTGCCAGCACGGTGGCAGCCGCCTTAAATTCACCCCTCCACTTT
.,TRBV5-1,TRBJ2-3,.,CASSTVGQLGTDTQYF,TGCGCCAGCAGCACGGTCGGACAGTTGGGCACAGATACGCAGTATTTT
.,TRBV6-5,TRBJ1-5,.,CASSIGRTNQPQHF,TGTGCCAGCAGCATCGGACGGACAAATCAGCCCCAGCATTTT
TRBD1,TRBV5-1,TRBJ2-7,.,CASSLLGDRLYEQYF,TGCGCCAGCAGCTTGCTCGGGGACAGGTTGTACGAGCAGTACTTC
TRBD1,TRBV6-1,TRBJ1-1,.,CASSLTGPTEAFF,TGTGCCAGCAGTTTGACAGGGCCCACTGAAGCTTTCTTT
TRBD1,TRBV5-1,TRBJ1-1,.,CASSPRQGQDTEAFF,TGCGCCAGCAGCCCCCGACAGGGTCAGGACACTGAAGCTTTCTTT
.,TRBV5-8,TRBJ1-3,.,CASSSERRGNTIYF,TGTGCCAGCAGCTCCGAACGGCGCGGAAACACCATATATTTT
TRBD2,TRBV4-1,TRBJ2-7,.,CASSQRPSGGGGTGEQYF,TGCGCCAGCAGCCAACGCCCCAGTGGTGGGGGAGGGACGGGTGAGCAGTACTTC
.,TRBV13,TRBJ2-7,.,CASSQFTMSGSYEQYF,TGTGCCAGCAGCCAATTCACGATGAGTGGGAGCTACGAGCAGTACTTC
TRBD1,TRBV27,TRBJ2-7,.,CASSFLDRGTYEQYF,TGTGCCAGCAGTTTCTTGGACAGGGGCACCTACGAGCAGTACTTC
TRBD2,TRBV6-1,TRBJ2-1,once,CASGLVNEQFF,TGTGCCAGCGGACTAGTTAATGAGCAGTTCTTC
TRBD1,TRBV5-1,TRBJ2-1,.,CASRFRDRGESLQFF,TGCGCCAGCAGATTCCGGGACAGGGGGGAGTCATTGCAGTTCTTC
.,TRBV9,TRBJ1-4,.,CASSEGVNEKLFF,TGTGCCAGCAGCGAAGGAGTTAATGAAAAACTGTTTTTT
TRBD1,TRBV6-5,TRBJ1-2,.,CASRRQGTANYGYTF,TGTGCCAGCAGGAGACAGGGGACAGCTAACTATGGCTACACCTTC
TRBD1,TRBV5-1,TRBJ1-4,.,CASSLEGTGRLRTNEKLFF,TGCGCCAGCAGCTTGGAAGGGACAGGGAGGTTGAGGACTAATGAAAAACTGTTTTTT
TRBD1,TRBV5-4,TRBJ1-2,once,CASSFTGGYGYTF,TGTGCCAGCAGCTTCACAGGGGGCTATGGCTACACCTTC
.,TRBV7-9,TRBJ1-2,.,CASSFDRFYGYTF,TGTGCCAGCAGCTTTGACAGGTTCTATGGCTACACCTTC
.,TRBV5-6,TRBJ2-7,.,CASSPSRTGWEQYF,TGTGCCAGCAGCCCCAGCCGGACGGGGTGGGAGCAGTACTTC
.,TRBV29-1,TRBJ1-1,.,CSVDGGLGNTEAFF,TGCAGCGTTGATGGGGGGCTCGGAAACACTGAAGCTTTCTTT
.,TRBV5-1,TRBJ2-3,.,CASSLVTDTQYF,TGCGCCAGCAGCTTGGTCACAGATACGCAGTATTTT
TRBD2,TRBV27,TRBJ2-7,.,CASSVWTSGTYEQYF,TGTGCCAGCAGTGTCTGGACTAGCGGCACCTACGAGCAGTACTTC
.,TRBV6-5,TRBJ2-2,.,CASSPSPGAGELFF,TGTGCCAGCAGTCCCAGTCCGGGGGCCGGGGAGCTGTTTTTT
TRBD1,TRBV27,TRBJ1-2,.,CASGRQGTYGYTF,TGTGCCAGCGGCCGACAGGGGACCTATGGCTACACCTTC
TRBD1,TRBV6-6,TRBJ2-1,.,CASSSPGQGRMNEQFF,TGTGCCAGCAGTTCCCCGGGACAGGGGAGGATGAATGAGCAGTTCTTC
.,TRBV10-1,TRBJ1-2,.,CASSSGVNYGYTF,TGCGCCAGCTCCTCAGGGGTCAACTATGGCTACACCTTC
.,TRBV5-6,TRBJ2-7,.,CASSPGAGDTYEQYF,TGTGCCAGCAGCCCGGGGGCAGGGGATACCTACGAGCAGTACTTC
.,TRBV6-5,TRBJ1-1,.,CASRGVDTEAFF,TGTGCCAGTAGAGGCGTGGACACTGAAGCTTTCTTT
TRBD2,TRBV5-4,TRBJ2-3,once,CASSDWGTITDTQYF,TGTGCCAGCAGCGATTGGGGGACTATCACAGATACGCAGTATTTT
.,TRBV5-4,TRBJ1-4,few,CASSEGRTNEKLFF,TGTGCCAGCAGCGAGGGCAGGACTAATGAAAAACTGTTTTTT
.,TRBV2,TRBJ1-2,.,CASSEAGTYGYTF,TGTGCCAGCAGTGAAGCAGGGACATATGGCTACACCTTC
.,TRBV7-9,TRBJ1-1,few,CASSLRGDTEAFF,TGTGCCAGCAGCTTAAGGGGGGACACTGAAGCTTTCTTT
TRBD1,TRBV9,TRBJ1-4,.,CASSPGQDYNEKLFF,TGTGCCAGCAGCCCCGGACAGGATTATAATGAAAAACTGTTTTTT
TRBD1,TRBV4-1,TRBJ1-6,.,CASSQETGGYSPLHF,TGCGCCAGCAGCCAAGAAACAGGGGGTTATTCACCCCTCCACTTT
.,TRBV7-9,TRBJ2-7,.,CASSLGRQGPSKRPYEQYF,TGTGCCAGCAGCTTAGGAAGGCAGGGCCCCTCCAAACGCCCCTACGAGCAGTACTTC
TRBD1,TRBV6-1,TRBJ1-6,.,CASSEAGGASPLHF,TGTGCCAGCAGTGAAGCAGGGGGCGCGTCACCCCTCCACTTT
TRBD1,TRBV27,TRBJ1-1,.,CASSWRQGDEAFF,TGTGCCAGCAGTTGGAGACAGGGGGATGAAGCTTTCTTT
.,TRBV9,TRBJ2-5,once,CASSVANRGLETQYF,TGTGCCAGCAGCGTAGCTAACAGGGGACTGGAGACCCAGTACTTC
TRBD1,TRBV5-1,TRBJ1-1,.,CASRLSGGPNTEAFF,TGCGCCAGCAGACTCTCAGGGGGACCAAACACTGAAGCTTTCTTT
.,TRBV5-1,TRBJ2-1,.,CASSPAGANNEQFF,TGCGCCAGCAGCCCGGCGGGGGCCAACAATGAGCAGTTCTTC
.,TRBV2,TRBJ2-1,.,CASSEAIVGEQFF,TGTGCCAGCAGTGAGGCAATCGTTGGTGAGCAGTTCTTC
.,TRBV18,TRBJ2-1,.,CASSSYTGEQFF,TGTGCCAGCTCAAGCTACACGGGTGAGCAGTTCTTC
.,TRBV28,TRBJ2-7,medium-sized,CASSLSRGEQYF,TGTGCCAGCAGTTTGAGCAGGGGCGAGCAGTACTTC
TRBD2,TRBV10-3,TRBJ2-3,.,CAIGTSGGQGTDTQYF,TGTGCCATCGGGACTAGCGGGGGGCAGGGTACAGATACGCAGTATTTT
.,TRBV5-1,TRBJ2-2,.,CASSFGVRGHGELFF,TGCGCCAGCAGCTTCGGGGTACGGGGTCACGGGGAGCTGTTTTTT
.,TRBV6-1,TRBJ2-5,.,CASSGNRFQETQYF,TGTGCCAGCAGTGGTAACAGGTTTCAGGAGACCCAGTACTTC
TRBD1,TRBV2,TRBJ1-3,.,CAGAGGGMGNTIYF,TGTGCCGGCGCAGGGGGCGGGATGGGAAACACCATATATTTT
.,TRBV6-5,TRBJ1-4,.,CASSYLGLDEKLFF,TGTGCCAGCAGTTACTTAGGACTTGATGAAAAACTGTTTTTT
.,TRBV19,TRBJ2-7,.,CASSLQGGYEQYF,TGTGCCAGTAGCCTCCAGGGTGGCTACGAGCAGTACTTC